This T cell receptor beta chain was sequenced during a study of identical twins. The V gene's germline CDR1 is SGHRS and CDR2 YFSETQ. Germline trimming cut 7 bases from V and 4 bases from J; bases unmatched to any gene: 15. The CDR3 length is 17 residues. TCRdb used MiXCR to reprocess the 5' RACE reads, holding one entry per CDR3 protein. This sample has some 1,600,000 distinct CDR3 sequences, with less than 40% found just once. Study outcomes and limitations: Surplus twin overlap in beta out-of-frame sequences was less pronounced. Invariant MAIT and iNKT cells could partly confound zero-insertion analyses. Models predicted less out-of-frame TCR alpha sharing in monozygotic twins than was found. Researchers reported excess low generation probability among twin-shared out-of-frame alpha sequences.

In regard to this clonotype: Antigen unknown.

The chain joins TRBV5-1 to TRBJ2-1; 9 nucleotides align to TRBD2. The specimen was cord blood. The source is a newborn girl in good health. DNA of the CDR3: TGCGCCAGCCAGCCCCCATTGCGGGAGGGGGTATACAATGAGCAGTTCTTC. Translating gives CASQPPLREGVYNEQFF. Variable domain in full (rest from reference TRBV5-1 and TRBJ2-1): KAGVTQTPRYLIKTRGQQVTLSCSPISGHRSVSWYQQTPGQGLQFLFEYFSETQRNKGNFPGRFSGRQFSNSRSEMNVSTLELGDSALYLCASQPPLREGVYNEQFFGPGTRLTVL.